This record covers a single T cell receptor (beta chain). No antigen is known for it. Reverse transcription of extracted RNA yielded cDNA, which provided the sequencing template. TCRdb's copy holds only in-frame clones and misses some; the assay was immunoSEQ multiplex PCR. The sample records some 190,000 clones, roughly three fifths being singletons. The record originates from a study of CD8+ T cells in alopecia areata. Across the study: Severity scores in treated patients reflected the percentage of scalp affected.

V was pared by 6 bases and J by 0 bases, with 9 bases between. CDR3 length: 13 amino acids. Looked up from germline, CDR1 is SQVTM and CDR2 is ANQGSEA. Stated treatment: oral pan-JAK inhibitor, 5-10 mg twice daily. General study findings and limits: Tofacitinib significantly lowered scalp clonality and expanded CD8+ clones among the top 100.

This chain joins TRBV29-1 and TRBJ2-1; D is unclear. The specimen comprised CD4+ T cells sorted from blood, sampled at week 4, from a patient treated with tofacitinib. The clonotype comes from a human donor with alopecia areata. The chain's CDR3 is CSVPVSSYNEQFF. The CDR3 DNA sequence: TGCAGCGTACCCGTGAGCTCCTACAATGAGCAGTTCTTC.